This T cell receptor beta chain derives from a study of blood T cell repertoires in COVID-19. In the study overall: Some COVID-19 samples were acute and others convalescent; all came from the United States, Italy and Spain. PBMCs, B-cell-depleted T cells, or T cells provided the cDNA or gDNA that made up the material.

Recruited during active infection, patients (from Seattle) were subsequently followed longitudinally. This CDR3 contains 14 residues. V was cut by 6 bases and J by 0 bases, with 9 bases left in between. Germline V gives CDR1 MNHEY, CDR2 SVGAGI. Per the study methods: Quantification of nucleated cells was approximated via reference gene primer amplification. Profiled with immunoSEQ multiplex PCR; TCRdb holds only in-frame clones, not every one. D and trimming were read from the DNA, whereas the V and J calls and clone size are those reported in that table. Here the sample spans some 170,000 clones, around nine tenths being singletons. This clone was observed once. Other DNA sequences in this specimen translate into the identical CDR3.

This receptor was taken from a woman in her 70s with COVID-19, enrolled during active disease. Material for sequencing was peripheral blood. The chain joins TRBV6-5 to TRBJ2-1, with D possibly TRBD2 on 6 matching bases. DNA of the CDR3: TGTGCCAGCAGCCTTAGCGGCTCCTACAATGAGCAGTTCTTC. Amino acids: CASSLSGSYNEQFF.